Listed here is a single TCR beta chain. The antigen is unknown. This sample was included in a study of cytomegalovirus exposure and HLA in healthy donors. Findings and caveats of the study: Within the data, a cluster of highly shared sequence variants was likely a sequencing artifact.

The CDR3 sequence is 13 residues long. V shed 0 bases and J shed 7 bases, with 9 bases lying between them. Germline CDR1 SGHTA, CDR2 FQGTGA. The PCR ran on 60 Vbeta and 13 Jbeta primers. Method: immunoSEQ multiplex PCR; TCRdb's copy keeps in-frame clones and lacks some. Among 150,000 or so clones listed, nearly 70% were seen once. The sequencing input was PBMCs. The chain combines TRBV7-3 with TRBJ1-1, with a tentative D call TRBD1 (5 bases). This clonotype originated in a man younger than 40 in good health and CMV-seropositive. CDR3 sequence reads: CASSLTDRREAFF. Written as DNA, the CDR3 is TGTGCCAGCAGCTTAACAGACAGACGTGAAGCTTTCTTT.